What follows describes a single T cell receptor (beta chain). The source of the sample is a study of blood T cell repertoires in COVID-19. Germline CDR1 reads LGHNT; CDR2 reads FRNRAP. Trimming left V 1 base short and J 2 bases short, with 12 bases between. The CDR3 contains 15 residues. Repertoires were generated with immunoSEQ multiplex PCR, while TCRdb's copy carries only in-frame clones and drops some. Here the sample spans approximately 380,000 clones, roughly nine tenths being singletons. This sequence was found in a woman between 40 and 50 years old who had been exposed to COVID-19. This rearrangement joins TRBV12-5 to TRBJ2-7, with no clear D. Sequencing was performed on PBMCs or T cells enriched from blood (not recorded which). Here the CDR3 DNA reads TGTGCTAGTGGTTTGGCTCTGGCGAGGCCCTACGAGCAGTACTTC. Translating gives CASGLALARPYEQYF.